The next 14 T cell receptor beta chains were all read from a single sample in a study of T cells after somatic rescue of genetic block. TCRdb's table, derived via immunoSEQ multiplex PCR, lists solely in-frame clones and lacks some. Of some 67,000 clones listed, about 91% are singletons. Material: peripheral blood mononuclear cells (PBMCs). All receptors derive from a man in his forties.

The CDR3 here is CASSLTAGVISGANVLTF. The CDR3 DNA reads as TGTGCCAGCAGCTTAACGGCAGGGGTCATATCTGGGGCCAACGTCCTGACTTTC. V and J are TRBV7-3 and TRBJ2-6; TRBD1 is a possible D gene (6 bases). Germline values: CDR1 SGHTA, CDR2 FQGTGA. V was pared by 0 bases and J by 1 base, with 13 bases between. The CDR3 length is 18 residues.

The chain has TRBV10-1 and TRBJ2-7; no reliable D call. The CDR3 covers 13 residues. Trimming stripped 8 bases from V and 3 bases from J, with 14 bases between. The V gene's germline CDR1 is WNHNN and CDR2 SYGVQD (reference sequence). The CDR3 protein is CASARTRNYEQYF. In nucleotides, the CDR3 is TGCGCCAGCGCCAGAACCAGGAACTACGAGCAGTACTTC.

The genes are TRBV9 and TRBJ1-1, with 9 bases fitting TRBD1. The CDR3 has 16 amino acids. With 4 bases clipped from V and 5 bases from J, the junction kept 12 bases outside the gene matches. Germline-derived CDR1 and CDR2 are SGDLS and YYNGEE. In DNA form, the CDR3 reads TGTGCCAGCAGCCCTTGGGACAGGGCCTGGGCAACTGAAGCTTTCTTT. It translates to CASSPWDRAWATEAFF.

The rearrangement joins TRBV18 to TRBJ2-1, with 12 bases lining up with TRBD2. Trimming removed 4 bases from V and 8 bases from J; junction bases left unmatched: 6. The CDR3 sequence is 15 residues long. Germline CDR1 and CDR2: KGHSH and LQKENI. CDR3 region: CASSRASGGVHEQFF. The CDR3 bases are TGTGCCAGCTCACGTGCTAGCGGGGGGGTACATGAGCAGTTCTTC.

This chain uses TRBV27 with TRBJ2-5, with 7 nucleotides matching TRBD1. The trim removed 7 bases at V and 5 bases at J, leaving 19 bases unmatched. In germline, CDR1 is MNHEY, CDR2 SMNVEV (reference sequence). The CDR3 covers 17 residues. CDR3 nucleotides: TGTGCCAGCACCTCTATTGAGCGAGGGGGCCCCGGGGAGACCCAGTACTTC. Encoded protein: CASTSIERGGPGETQYF.

The CDR3 is CAISESGTGGDSPLHF. Here the CDR3 DNA reads TGTGCCATCAGTGAGTCAGGGACAGGAGGGGATTCACCCCTCCACTTT. The rearrangement uses TRBV10-3 and TRBJ1-6; 8 bases are a match to TRBD1. Germline V gene data show CDR1 as ENHRY and CDR2 as SYGVKD. This CDR3 spans 16 amino acids. Trimming cost V 0 bases and J 8 bases; bases outside gene matches: 6.

The rearrangement joins TRBV2 to TRBJ2-1; D gene ambiguous. CDR1 SNHLY and CDR2 FYNNEI come from the germline V gene. The CDR3 extends over 13 amino acids. Trimming took off 8 bases at V and 0 bases at J, with 8 bases between the two ends. This CDR3 reads CASQTSSYNEQFF. The CDR3 nucleotides are TGTGCCAGCCAGACGAGCTCCTACAATGAGCAGTTCTTC.

The chain is built from TRBV19 and TRBJ2-7; 7 bases are shared with TRBD2. Germline V gives CDR1 LNHDA, CDR2 SQIVND (reference sequence). Trimming at V came to 6 bases and at J to 3 bases, leaving 5 bases not matched to a gene. The CDR3 runs to 13 residues. In DNA, the CDR3 is TGTGCCAGTAGACACCCGGGGGGCTACGAGCAGTACTTC. Protein product: CASRHPGGYEQYF.

The V gene is TRBV7-2, the J gene TRBJ1-3, with D possibly matching TRBD1 (5 bases). Germline CDR1 is SGHTA and CDR2 is FQGNSA. CDR3 length equals 14 residues. V was trimmed by 6 bases and J by 4 bases, leaving 13 bases between them. This CDR3 is CASRLDNRGNTIYF. In DNA form, the CDR3 reads TGTGCCAGCAGACTAGATAACAGGGGAAACACCATATATTTT. Full variable domain (rest looked up from reference TRBV7-2 and TRBJ1-3): GAGVSQSPSNKVTEKGKDVELRCDPISGHTALYWYRQSLGQGLEFLIYFQGNSAPDKSGLPSDRFSAERTGGSVSTLTIQRTQQEDSAVYLCASRLDNRGNTIYFGEGSWLTVV.

The chain carries TRBV7-9 and TRBJ2-7; maybe TRBD1 (5 bases). Germline V gene lookup returns CDR1 SEHNR and CDR2 FQNEAQ (reference sequence). CDR3 size: 13 residues. V lost 5 bases, J lost 3 bases, and 11 bases lay in between. DNA for the CDR3: TGTGCCAGCAGCGCAGGGATAAACTACGAGCAGTACTTC. This translates into CASSAGINYEQYF.

J is TRBJ2-6 and V is TRBV12-5; D unresolved. Trimming removed 7 bases at V and 0 bases at J, with 4 bases between. Per germline, CDR1 LGHNT and CDR2 FRNRAP. This CDR3 spans 13 amino acids. The DNA of the CDR3 is TGTGCTAGTGCTCGCTCTGGGGCCAACGTCCTGACTTTC. Protein sequence: CASARSGANVLTF.

This chain connects TRBV5-1 to TRBJ1-4, with D possibly being TRBD1 (6 bases). Germline V lookup: CDR1 SGHRS, CDR2 YFSETQ. There are 15 residues in the CDR3. Trimming took 1 base from V and 0 from J, leaving 7 bases between them. Here the CDR3 reads CASSLRTATNEKLFF. DNA for the CDR3: TGCGCCAGCAGCTTGCGGACAGCAACTAATGAAAAACTGTTTTTT.

The chain joins TRBV2 to TRBJ2-5; 14 bases align to TRBD2. The germline V gene has CDR1 SNHLY and CDR2 FYNNEI. The CDR3 is made up of 15 amino acids. Trimming at V came to 8 bases and at J to 2 bases, leaving 4 bases not matched to a gene. The CDR3 DNA follows: TGTGCCAGCGGGGGACTAGCGGGAGCTCAAGAGACCCAGTACTTC. It codes for CASGGLAGAQETQYF.

V usage is TRBV4-1 and J usage is TRBJ1-4; TRBD1 is a possible D gene (6 bases). Trimming pared 0 bases from V and 7 bases from J, leaving 15 bases between. Germline assignment: CDR1 MGHRA and CDR2 YSYEKL. The CDR3 length is 16 residues. The DNA of the CDR3 is TGCGCCAGCAGCCAAGATCTAGGGGGGTCGCCTGAAAAACTGTTTTTT. Its protein is CASSQDLGGSPEKLFF.